Each of the 23 T cell receptor beta chains below was sequenced from the same sample in a study of blood T cell repertoires in COVID-19. Only in-frame clones appear in the TCRdb table, and some are missing; sequencing was by immunoSEQ multiplex PCR. The sample contains around 56,000 clones, 80% of which appear only once. The sequenced material came from peripheral blood. Receptor source: a man in his fifties or sixties with acute or convalescent COVID-19.

This clone was detected only once. This chain uses TRBV20-1 with TRBJ2-7, with 10 nucleotides matching TRBD1. V shed 3 bases, J shed 2 bases, and the junction held 10 bases outside the gene matches. The CDR3 is 16 amino acids. Germline CDR1 reads DFQATT; CDR2 reads SNEGSKA (reference sequence). The CDR3 DNA reads as TGCAGTGCTAGTACACCACCGGGACAGGGGACCTACGAGCAGTACTTC. It yields the protein CSASTPPGQGTYEQYF.

This clone was detected a few times. The chain employs TRBV20-1 and TRBJ2-3; D not resolved. The germline gives CDR1 DFQATT, CDR2 SNEGSKA (reference sequence). CDR3 length: 14 amino acids. Trimming removed 3 bases at V and 2 bases at J, with 12 bases between. The CDR3 region has the DNA TGCAGTGCTAGTTGGTCTATATTCACAGATACGCAGTATTTT. Protein: CSASWSIFTDTQYF.

The V and J genes are TRBV7-6 and TRBJ2-1; 8 bases map to TRBD2. CDR3 length: 16 amino acids. Germline V CDR1 and CDR2: SGHVS, FNYEAQ. V was pared by 3 bases and J by 7 bases, with 11 bases of the junction left unmatched. The CDR3 DNA follows: TGTGCCAGCAGCTTGGGTAGCGGGGTCTTGGGGAATGAGCAGTTCTTC. Encoded protein: CASSLGSGVLGNEQFF.

The V and J genes are TRBV15 and TRBJ2-3, with 8 bases matching TRBD1. V was clipped by 5 bases and J by 5 bases; unmatched bases: 6. The CDR3 loop spans 14 amino acids. Germline-derived CDR1 and CDR2 are LNHNV and YYDKDF (reference sequence). This CDR3 reads CATSVGTGGDTQYF. The CDR3 nucleotides read TGTGCCACCAGCGTCGGGACAGGTGGAGATACGCAGTATTTT.

The V and J genes are TRBV14 and TRBJ2-1; D might be TRBD1 (6 bases). This CDR3 has 14 residues. V was trimmed by 1 base and J by 4 bases, leaving 8 bases between them. Germline-derived CDR1 and CDR2 are SGHDN and FVKESK. CDR3: CASSQVDRYNEQFF. The CDR3 region has the DNA TGTGCCAGCAGCCAAGTAGACAGGTACAATGAGCAGTTCTTC.

The chain recombines TRBV5-3 with TRBJ1-5; a weak D match, TRBD1 (5 bases). TRBV5-3 is marked as an open reading frame, function uncertain. V was clipped by 4 bases and J by 0 bases, with 17 bases between them. This CDR3 contains 17 residues. As DNA, the CDR3 is TGTGCCAGAAGCCCACGTGGGGGGTGCAATAGCAATCAGCCCCAGCATTTT. It yields the protein CARSPRGGCNSNQPQHF.

The V call is TRBV30, the J call TRBJ2-3; the D is unclear. The CDR3 is 17 amino acids. CDR1 and CDR2 from the germline V gene are GTSNPN and SVGIG (reference sequence). Trimming removed 3 bases from V and 2 bases from J, with 21 bases in between. The CDR3 sequence is CAWSLGSGPTSTDTQYF. The DNA of the CDR3 is TGTGCCTGGAGCCTTGGTTCAGGCCCGACCTCCACAGATACGCAGTATTTT.

The J gene is TRBJ1-6, the V gene TRBV30, with D perhaps TRBD1 (5 bases). The CDR3 spans 12 residues. Germline lookup yields CDR1 GTSNPN and CDR2 SVGIG (reference sequence). V was cut by 5 bases and J by 10 bases, with 12 bases left in between. DNA for the CDR3: TGTGCCTGGGAGGGGATCCGGTCACCCCTCCACTTT. It specifies CAWEGIRSPLHF.

V is TRBV9 and J is TRBJ2-7; the match to TRBD2 covers 9 bases. Per the germline V gene, CDR1 is SGDLS and CDR2 is YYNGEE. The V gene end was trimmed by 1 base and the J gene end by 2 bases; junction bases not matched to a gene: 4. This CDR3 has 15 residues. The chain's CDR3 is CASSVSVAGAYEQYF. The CDR3 DNA is TGTGCCAGCAGCGTAAGTGTAGCGGGGGCCTACGAGCAGTACTTC.

The chain combines TRBV30 with TRBJ1-5; D is unresolved. Trimming removed 0 bases at V and 4 bases at J, with 7 bases between. Per the germline V gene, CDR1 is GTSNPN and CDR2 is SVGIG (reference sequence). The CDR3 is made up of 13 amino acids. CDR3 coding DNA: TGTGCCTGGAGTGTACAGCAAAATCAGCCCCAGCATTTT. This sequence encodes CAWSVQQNQPQHF.

This clone was observed a handful of times. CDR3 protein: CASRQGKNTEAFF. As DNA, the CDR3 is TGTGCCAGCAGGCAGGGTAAGAACACTGAAGCTTTCTTT. This chain joins TRBV6-5 and TRBJ1-1; D may be TRBD1 (5 bases). V was shortened by 6 bases and J by 1 base, with 9 bases between the two germline ends. This CDR3 has 13 residues. Germline-derived CDR1 and CDR2 are MNHEY and SVGAGI.

The CDR3 spells CASSPAGQSSNEQFF. CDR3 bases: TGTGCCAGCAGTCCTGCGGGACAGAGTAGCAATGAGCAGTTCTTC. V usage is TRBV6-5 and J usage is TRBJ2-1, with D perhaps matching TRBD1 (7 bases). V was clipped by 5 bases and J by 6 bases, with 17 bases between them. The CDR3 extends over 15 amino acids. Germline assignment: CDR1 MNHEY and CDR2 SVGAGI.

The chain uses TRBV5-4 and TRBJ1-6; D ambiguous. Germline loops: CDR1 SGHNT, CDR2 YYREEE (reference sequence). Trimming removed 5 bases at V and 10 bases at J, with 13 bases between. This CDR3 is built from 13 residues. CDR3 bases: TGTGCCAGCAGGGAAACATGGGAGTCACCCCTCCACTTT. This gives the protein CASRETWESPLHF.

V is TRBV6-1 and J is TRBJ1-1, with D perhaps matching TRBD1 (6 bases). The germline V gene has CDR1 MNHNS and CDR2 SASEGT. This CDR3 is 17 amino acids long. V was clipped by 3 bases and J by 3 bases, with 20 bases between them. CDR3 sequence: CASSDRGGAARDTEAFF. CDR3 coding DNA: TGTGCCAGCAGTGACCGCGGGGGGGCCGCCCGAGACACTGAAGCTTTCTTT.

This clone has only a few counts. V is TRBV5-1 and J is TRBJ1-6; tentative D call: TRBD1 (5 bases). The CDR3 has 18 amino acids. Germline assignment: CDR1 SGHRS and CDR2 YFSETQ. The V gene lost 5 bases and the J gene lost 0 bases, with 18 bases spanning the gap. The CDR3 DNA reads TGCGCCAGCAGAAGGGACCCGGCCGGGGGCTCCTATAATTCACCCCTCCACTTT. It is translated as CASRRDPAGGSYNSPLHF.

The chain recombines TRBV29-1 with TRBJ1-2, with a possible D match to TRBD1 (5 bases). Germline V gene sequence: CDR1 SQVTM, CDR2 ANQGSEA. The CDR3 spans 10 residues. The V gene lost 8 bases and the J gene lost 7 bases, with 11 bases spanning the gap. This chain's CDR3 is CSTTGAGYTF. CDR3 DNA sequence: TGCAGCACAACAGGAGCTGGCTACACCTTC.

This clone has just a few counts. The CDR3 reads CASSPDGRYEQYF. The CDR3 DNA reads TGTGCCAGCAGCCCAGATGGGAGATACGAGCAGTACTTC. The J gene is TRBJ2-7, the V gene TRBV7-3, with D possibly matching TRBD2 (5 bases). In germline, CDR1 is SGHTA, CDR2 FQGTGA. This CDR3 has 13 amino acids. The V end lost 5 bases, the J end lost 4 bases, and 12 bases lay between the germline ends.

The chain recombines TRBV19 with TRBJ1-2, with 10 bases fitting TRBD1. V was pared by 5 bases and J by 4 bases, with 13 bases of the junction left unmatched. The CDR3 is 17 residues long. CDR1 and CDR2 from the germline V gene are LNHDA and SQIVND (reference sequence). The CDR3 spells CASSPSGTGAVSYGYTF. The DNA of the CDR3 is TGTGCCAGTAGTCCATCCGGGACAGGGGCAGTTAGCTATGGCTACACCTTC.

This chain joins TRBV6-5 and TRBJ1-1, with D possibly TRBD1 on 5 matching bases. The CDR3 sequence is 12 residues long. The V and J ends lost 0 bases and 10 bases respectively, with 9 bases between them. In germline, CDR1 is MNHEY, CDR2 SVGAGI. CDR3 sequence: CASSYSGEGAFF. CDR3 nucleotide sequence: TGTGCCAGCAGTTACTCAGGGGAAGGAGCTTTCTTT.

The V call is TRBV9, the J call TRBJ1-2; D possibly corresponds to TRBD1 (5 bases). The length of the CDR3 is 15 residues. Germline V gives CDR1 SGDLS, CDR2 YYNGEE. V shed 4 bases and J shed 2 bases, with 15 bases lying between them. The CDR3, as DNA: TGTGCCAGCAGCCAGAAGGCGACAGCCAACTATGGCTACACCTTC. Amino acid sequence: CASSQKATANYGYTF.

V gene TRBV10-3 combines with J gene TRBJ2-7; D perhaps matches TRBD2 (5 bases). In germline, CDR1 is ENHRY, CDR2 SYGVKD. Trimming stripped 7 bases from V and 1 base from J, with 8 bases between. The CDR3 has 12 amino acids. The DNA for the CDR3 is TGTGCCATCATGGGAGAGTCCTACGAGCAGTACTTC. Translation: CAIMGESYEQYF.

The chain employs TRBV4-2 and TRBJ2-7; 13 bases map to TRBD2. The CDR3 contains 15 residues. Germline V CDR1 and CDR2: LGHNA, YNFKEQ. After removal of 3 bases from V and 6 bases from J, the junction contained 5 bases not matched to a gene. In DNA, the CDR3 is TGTGCCAGCAGCCACGGGACTAGCGGGGCGGGCGAGCAGTACTTC. It translates to CASSHGTSGAGEQYF.

In its sample, this clone was seen a few times. The rearrangement links TRBV19 to TRBJ2-2; 11 bases match TRBD2. The CDR3 has 17 residues. CDR1 is LNHDA, CDR2 SQIVND, per germline (reference sequence). With V trimmed by 0 bases and J by 4 bases, 4 bases remained unmatched. The CDR3 bases are TGTGCCAGTAGTATAGATCTGCTAGCGGGGGGCACCGGGGAGCTGTTTTTT. Its protein product is CASSIDLLAGGTGELFF.